This T cell receptor (beta chain) was identified during a study of blood T cells in healthy people across ages. This clonotype came up many times. The authors ran a second PCR of about 7 to 11 cycles using a sample-barcoded 5' primer and a J-beta primer mix. TCRdb redid the calling of the 5' RACE reads with MiXCR, one entry per CDR3 protein. Of 1.5 million to 2 million distinct CDR3 sequences listed, approximately 28% were seen once; the top ten hold roughly 8%. Deletions cut 5 bases from V and 5 bases from J, with 12 bases between. The CDR3 extends over 13 amino acids. Germline assignment: CDR1 SEHNR and CDR2 FQNEAQ (reference sequence).

The source is a woman between 25 and 40 years old in good health. J is TRBJ2-5 and V is TRBV7-9; D call uncertain. The sequenced sample consisted of blood. The CDR3 loop is CASSPELKETQYF. The CDR3 nucleotides are TGTGCCAGCAGCCCCGAACTAAAGGAGACCCAGTACTTC.